What follows are 16 T cell receptor beta chains derived from one specimen sequenced in a study of CD8 T cells in Susac syndrome. Reverse transcription of about 0.45 to 1 ug RNA was performed with random hexamers. Each CDR3 protein gets one entry after TCRdb re-called the immunoSEQ multiplex PCR reads with MiXCR. The data hold around 200,000 distinct CDR3 sequences, with roughly 94% observed a single time. Specimen: CD4+ T cells from PBMCs. Every receptor here comes from a human donor in good health.

The chain recombines TRBV4-3 with TRBJ2-1; D perhaps matches TRBD2 (5 bases). The germline gives CDR1 LGHNA, CDR2 YSLEER. There are 15 residues in the CDR3. Trimming took 1 base from V and 6 from J, leaving 13 bases between them. CDR3 region: CASSQGGERRNEQFF. The DNA of the CDR3 is TGCGCCAGCAGCCAAGGTGGGGAGAGGCGCAATGAGCAGTTCTTC.

The count of this clonotype is one. V usage is TRBV29-1 and J usage is TRBJ1-5; 7 positions match TRBD1. Germline CDR1 reads SQVTM; CDR2 reads ANQGSEA. The CDR3 runs to 15 residues. V dropped 6 bases and J dropped 6; count of bases not matched to a gene: 14. The CDR3 DNA follows: TGCAGCGTGGGGGACCCAGGGGGGGTAGGTCAGCCCCAGCATTTT. Translating it yields CSVGDPGGVGQPQHF.

The V call is TRBV6-2 or TRBV6-3, the J call TRBJ2-4; either TRBD1 or TRBD2 may fit D (7 bases each). The CDR3 is 16 amino acids. The germline V and J ends were trimmed by 5 bases and 7 bases, with 21 bases remaining between them. The V gene's germline CDR1 is MNHEY and CDR2 SVGEGT. CDR3 DNA: TGTGCCAGCAGTCCTGCCGGACCAGGGGGGGTGAACATTCAGTACTTC. It codes for CASSPAGPGGVNIQYF.

J is TRBJ2-1 and V is TRBV6-5; TRBD2 might be the D (5 bases). Germline V gene lookup returns CDR1 MNHEY and CDR2 SVGAGI. V was trimmed by 2 bases and J by 4 bases, leaving 9 bases between them. The CDR3 is 14 amino acids. The CDR3 reads CASSYASGYNEQFF. The DNA of the CDR3 is TGTGCCAGCAGTTACGCCTCGGGGTACAATGAGCAGTTCTTC.

The chain joins TRBV28 to TRBJ1-5, with D uncertain. This CDR3 has 15 amino acids. Deletions cut 8 bases from V and 0 bases from J, with 14 bases between. From germline, CDR1 is MDHEN and CDR2 SYDVKM. The CDR3: CASVPGPTSNQPQHF. The CDR3 region has the DNA TGTGCCAGCGTCCCCGGACCGACTAGCAATCAGCCCCAGCATTTT. Combining the CDR3 with reference TRBV28 and TRBJ1-5 gives the whole variable domain DVKVTQSSRYLVKRTGEKVFLECVQDMDHENMFWYRQDPGLGLRLIYFSYDVKMKEKGDIPEGYSVSREKKERFSLILESASTNQTSMYLCASVPGPTSNQPQHFGDGTRLSIL.

V and J are TRBV29-1 and TRBJ1-4; 8 nucleotides align to TRBD1. Germline V gives CDR1 SQVTM, CDR2 ANQGSEA. The CDR3 is 14 amino acids. J gave up 3 bases and V 4 bases, and 4 bases lay outside the gene matches. CDR3 loop: CSVAGGAANEKLFF. The CDR3 DNA sequence: TGCAGCGTTGCAGGGGGCGCGGCTAATGAAAAACTGTTTTTT. The full variable domain, rest sourced from reference TRBV29-1 and TRBJ1-4, is SAVISQKPSRDICQRGTSLTIQCQVDSQVTMMFWYRQQPGQSLTLIATANQGSEATYESGFVIDKFPISRPNLTFSTLTVSNMSPEDSSIYLCSVAGGAANEKLFFGSGTQLSVL.

The rearrangement links TRBV19 to TRBJ2-7, with D tentatively TRBD1 or TRBD2 (5 bases each). The CDR3 totals 14 residues. Per germline, CDR1 LNHDA and CDR2 SQIVND (reference sequence). The V end lost 5 bases, the J end lost 3 bases, and 14 bases lay between the germline ends. CDR3 protein: CASSVRDRYYEQYF. CDR3 bases: TGTGCCAGTAGTGTCCGGGACCGATACTACGAGCAGTACTTC.

This chain joins TRBV4-1 and TRBJ1-2; D gene ambiguous. Germline assignment: CDR1 MGHRA and CDR2 YSYEKL. Trimming cost V 1 base and J 6 bases, with 15 bases left between them. The CDR3 is made up of 15 amino acids. CDR3 amino acids: CASSQVGKGAHGYTF. Here the CDR3 DNA reads TGCGCCAGCAGCCAAGTGGGAAAGGGCGCTCATGGCTACACCTTC.

This rearrangement joins TRBV3-1 to TRBJ1-5, with 7 positions matching TRBD1. The CDR3 runs 14 residues. V trimming: 5 bases; J trimming: 3 bases; junction bases outside the gene matches: 4. Germline loops: CDR1 LGHDT, CDR2 YNNKEL (reference sequence). The CDR3 sequence is CASSYGTANQPQHF. The CDR3 coding sequence is TGTGCCAGCAGCTACGGGACAGCCAATCAGCCCCAGCATTTT.

V gene TRBV20-1 combines with J gene TRBJ2-1; the D gene could be TRBD1 or TRBD2 (7 bases each). The CDR3 extends over 14 amino acids. CDR1 is DFQATT and CDR2 is SNEGSKA in the germline V gene (reference sequence). The V end lost 4 bases, the J end lost 3 bases, and 13 bases lay between the germline ends. CDR3 loop: CSATTGEGYNEQFF. The CDR3 bases are TGCAGTGCTACCACAGGGGAGGGCTACAATGAGCAGTTCTTC.

The rearrangement links TRBV30 to TRBJ2-1, with 10 bases matching TRBD2. This CDR3 comprises 15 residues. V shed 0 bases and J 13 bases; nucleotides not matched to a gene: 12. Germline V CDR1 and CDR2: GTSNPN, SVGIG (reference sequence). The CDR3 DNA reads TGTGCCTGGAGTGTACACGTAGCTAGCGGGAGTAATCAGTTCTTC. Translation: CAWSVHVASGSNQFF.

The chain employs TRBV14 and TRBJ2-1; 9 bases are shared with TRBD2. J gave up 10 bases and V 1 base, and 5 bases lay outside the gene matches. The germline gives CDR1 SGHDN, CDR2 FVKESK. The CDR3 extends over 14 amino acids. This CDR3 is CASSQALAGQEQFF. The CDR3 bases are TGTGCCAGCAGCCAAGCGCTAGCGGGACAGGAGCAGTTCTTC.

The chain employs TRBV29-1 and TRBJ1-2; 8 bases are a match to TRBD1. Looked up from germline, CDR1 is SQVTM and CDR2 is ANQGSEA. The CDR3 sequence is 15 residues long. V trimming: 6 bases; J trimming: 7 bases; junction bases outside the gene matches: 16. The CDR3 here is CSVPPGDRGGFGYTF. The CDR3 nucleotides read TGCAGCGTACCCCCCGGAGACAGGGGAGGATTTGGCTACACCTTC.

This chain links TRBV29-1 with TRBJ1-5; D perhaps matches TRBD1 (6 bases). This CDR3 is 14 amino acids long. The ends were cut back, 6 bases at V and 4 bases at J, with 16 bases in the middle. Germline V gives CDR1 SQVTM, CDR2 ANQGSEA. CDR3 amino acids: CSVAAGAQNQPQHF. The CDR3 DNA reads as TGCAGCGTCGCCGCGGGGGCTCAAAATCAGCCCCAGCATTTT.

CDR3 residues: CASSAAGTGGTAFF. Here the CDR3 DNA reads TGTGCCAGCAGCGCCGCCGGGACAGGGGGAACCGCTTTCTTT. This sequence joins TRBV9 and TRBJ1-1; 11 bases agree with TRBD1. This CDR3 has 14 residues. Trimming took 3 bases from V and 11 from J; bases not matched to a gene: 9. Germline loops: CDR1 SGDLS, CDR2 YYNGEE.

The chain's CDR3 is CSVEGGGYYGYTF. CDR3 in DNA: TGCAGCGTTGAAGGCGGGGGCTACTATGGCTACACCTTC. The chain employs TRBV29-1 and TRBJ1-2, with D tentatively TRBD1 (6 bases). Trimming removed 1 base at V and 3 bases at J, with 9 bases between. The CDR3 covers 13 residues. Germline CDR1 reads SQVTM; CDR2 reads ANQGSEA.